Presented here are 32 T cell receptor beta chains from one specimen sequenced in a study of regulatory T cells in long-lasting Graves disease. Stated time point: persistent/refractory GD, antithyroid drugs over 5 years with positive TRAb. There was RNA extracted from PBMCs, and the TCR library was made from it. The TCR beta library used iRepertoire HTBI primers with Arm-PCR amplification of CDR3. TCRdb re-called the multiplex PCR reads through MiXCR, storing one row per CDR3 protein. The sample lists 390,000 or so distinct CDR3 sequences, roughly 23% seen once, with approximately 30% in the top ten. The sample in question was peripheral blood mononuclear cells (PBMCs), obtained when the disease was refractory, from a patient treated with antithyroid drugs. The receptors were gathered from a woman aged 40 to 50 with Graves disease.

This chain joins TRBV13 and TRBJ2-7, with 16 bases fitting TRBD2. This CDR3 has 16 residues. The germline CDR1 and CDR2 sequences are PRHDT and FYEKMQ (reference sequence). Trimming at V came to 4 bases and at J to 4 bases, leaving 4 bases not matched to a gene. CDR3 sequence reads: CASSSGLAGGPYEQYF. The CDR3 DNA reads TGTGCCAGCAGCTCGGGACTAGCGGGAGGGCCTTACGAGCAGTACTTC.

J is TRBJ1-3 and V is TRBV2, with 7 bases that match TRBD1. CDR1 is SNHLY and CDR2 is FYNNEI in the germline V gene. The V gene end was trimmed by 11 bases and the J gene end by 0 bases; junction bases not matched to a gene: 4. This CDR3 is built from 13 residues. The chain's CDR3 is CAGDRDSGNTIYF. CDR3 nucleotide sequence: TGTGCCGGCGACAGGGACTCTGGAAACACCATATATTTT.

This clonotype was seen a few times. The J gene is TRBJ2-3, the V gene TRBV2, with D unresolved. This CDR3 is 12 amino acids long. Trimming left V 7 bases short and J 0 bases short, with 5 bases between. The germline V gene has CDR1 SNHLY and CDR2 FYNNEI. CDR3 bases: TGTGCCAGCATCGAAAGCACAGATACGCAGTATTTT. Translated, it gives CASIESTDTQYF.

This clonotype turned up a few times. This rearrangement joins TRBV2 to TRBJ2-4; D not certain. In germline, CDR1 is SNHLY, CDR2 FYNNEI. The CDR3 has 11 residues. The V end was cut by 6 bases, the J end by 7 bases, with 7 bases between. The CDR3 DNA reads TGTGCCAGCAGCCCACGGAACATTCAGTACTTC. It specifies CASSPRNIQYF.

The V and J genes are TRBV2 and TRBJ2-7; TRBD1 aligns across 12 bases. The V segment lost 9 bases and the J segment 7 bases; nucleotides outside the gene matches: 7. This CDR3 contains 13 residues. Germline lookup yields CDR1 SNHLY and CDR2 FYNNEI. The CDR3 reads CARSGQGAREQYF. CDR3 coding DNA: TGTGCCAGATCGGGACAGGGGGCGCGAGAGCAGTACTTC. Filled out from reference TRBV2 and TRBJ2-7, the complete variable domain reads EPEVTQTPSHQVTQMGQEVILRCVPISNHLYFYWYRQILGQKVEFLVSFYNNEISEKSEIFDDQFSVERPDGSNFTLKIRSTKLEDSAMYFCARSGQGAREQYFGPGTRLTVT.

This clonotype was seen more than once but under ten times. CDR3 sequence: CASRNQGYGYTF. DNA of the CDR3: TGTGCCAGCAGAAATCAGGGGTATGGCTACACCTTC. The rearrangement joins TRBV25-1 to TRBJ1-2; D might be TRBD1 (6 bases). V lost 6 bases and J lost 5, with 10 bases in between. CDR3 size: 12 residues. Germline CDR1 and CDR2: MGHDK and SYGVNS.

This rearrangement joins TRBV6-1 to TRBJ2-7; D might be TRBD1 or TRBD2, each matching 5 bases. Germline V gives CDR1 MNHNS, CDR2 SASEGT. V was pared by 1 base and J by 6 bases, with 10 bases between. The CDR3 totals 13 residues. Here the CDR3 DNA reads TGTGCCAGCAGTGAAGTGTATGGGGGCGAGCAGTACTTC. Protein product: CASSEVYGGEQYF.

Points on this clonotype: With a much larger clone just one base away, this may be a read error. The CDR3: CASSWGGSSGNTIYF. The CDR3 DNA is TGTGCCAGCAGCTGGGGGGGGAGCTCTGGAAACACCATATATTTT. The V gene is TRBV5-4, the J gene TRBJ1-3, with D perhaps TRBD1 (5 bases). V lost 3 bases and J 0 bases, leaving 10 bases between the germline ends. The CDR3 is made up of 15 amino acids. CDR1 SGHNT and CDR2 YYREEE come from the germline V gene (reference sequence).

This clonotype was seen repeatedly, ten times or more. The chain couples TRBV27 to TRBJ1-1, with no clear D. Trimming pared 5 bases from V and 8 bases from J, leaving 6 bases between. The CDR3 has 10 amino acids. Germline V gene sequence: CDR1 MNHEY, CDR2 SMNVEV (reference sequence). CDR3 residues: CASSGGEAFF. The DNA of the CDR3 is TGTGCCAGCAGTGGCGGAGAAGCTTTCTTT.

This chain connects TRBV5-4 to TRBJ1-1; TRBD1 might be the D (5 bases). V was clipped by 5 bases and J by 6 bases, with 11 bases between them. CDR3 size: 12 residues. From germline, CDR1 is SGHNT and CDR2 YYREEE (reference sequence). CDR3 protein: CASRGDKAEAFF. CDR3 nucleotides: TGTGCCAGCAGGGGGGATAAGGCTGAAGCTTTCTTT.

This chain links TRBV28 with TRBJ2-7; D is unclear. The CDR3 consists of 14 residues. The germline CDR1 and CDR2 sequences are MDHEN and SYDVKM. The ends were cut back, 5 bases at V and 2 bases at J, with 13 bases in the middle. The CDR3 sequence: CASSNPDGTYEQYF. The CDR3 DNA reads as TGTGCCAGCAGTAATCCCGACGGAACCTACGAGCAGTACTTC.

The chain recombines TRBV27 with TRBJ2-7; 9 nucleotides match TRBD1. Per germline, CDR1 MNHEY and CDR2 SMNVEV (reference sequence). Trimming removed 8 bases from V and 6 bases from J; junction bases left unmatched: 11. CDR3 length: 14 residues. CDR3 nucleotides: TGTGCCAGCCATGATCCGGGACAGGGCTGCGAGCAGTACTTC. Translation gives CASHDPGQGCEQYF.

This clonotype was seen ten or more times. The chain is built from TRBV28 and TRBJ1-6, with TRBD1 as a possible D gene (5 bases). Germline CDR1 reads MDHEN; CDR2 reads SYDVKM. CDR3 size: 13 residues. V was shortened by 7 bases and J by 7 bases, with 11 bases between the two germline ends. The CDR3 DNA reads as TGTGCCAGCAAGACCGGGGCGAATTCACCCCTCCACTTT. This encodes CASKTGANSPLHF.

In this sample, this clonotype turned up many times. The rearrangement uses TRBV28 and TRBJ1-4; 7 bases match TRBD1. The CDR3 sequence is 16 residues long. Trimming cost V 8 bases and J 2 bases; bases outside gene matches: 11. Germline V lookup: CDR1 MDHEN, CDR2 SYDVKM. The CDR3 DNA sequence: TGTGCCAGCTGCACCGGGACAGTCTGGACTAATGAAAAACTGTTTTTT. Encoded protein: CASCTGTVWTNEKLFF.

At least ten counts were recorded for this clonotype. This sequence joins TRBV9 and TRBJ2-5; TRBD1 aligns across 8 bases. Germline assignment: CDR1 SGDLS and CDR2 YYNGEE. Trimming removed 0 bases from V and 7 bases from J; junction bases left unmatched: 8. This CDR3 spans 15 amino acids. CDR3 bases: TGTGCCAGCAGCGTAGGGCAGGGGGCGAGGGGGACCCAGTACTTC. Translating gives CASSVGQGARGTQYF.

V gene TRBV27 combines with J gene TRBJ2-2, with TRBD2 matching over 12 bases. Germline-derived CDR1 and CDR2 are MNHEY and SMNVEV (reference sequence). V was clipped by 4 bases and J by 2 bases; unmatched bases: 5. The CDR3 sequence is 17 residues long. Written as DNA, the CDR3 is TGTGCCAGCAGTTCGTGGACTAGCGGGGTTAACACCGGGGAGCTGTTTTTT. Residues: CASSSWTSGVNTGELFF.

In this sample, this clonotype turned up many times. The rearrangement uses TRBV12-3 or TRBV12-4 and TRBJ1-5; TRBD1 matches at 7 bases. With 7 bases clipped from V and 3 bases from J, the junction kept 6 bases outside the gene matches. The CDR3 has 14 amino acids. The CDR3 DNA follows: TGTGCCAGCACACCGACAGGGCACAATCAGCCCCAGCATTTT. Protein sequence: CASTPTGHNQPQHF.

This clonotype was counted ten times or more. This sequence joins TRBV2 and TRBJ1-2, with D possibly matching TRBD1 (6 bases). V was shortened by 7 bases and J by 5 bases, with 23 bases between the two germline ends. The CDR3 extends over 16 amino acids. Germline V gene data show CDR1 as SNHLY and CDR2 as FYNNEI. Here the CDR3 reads CASTTLEGESVYGYTF. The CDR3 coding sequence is TGTGCCAGCACCACCCTGGAGGGGGAATCTGTGTATGGCTACACCTTC. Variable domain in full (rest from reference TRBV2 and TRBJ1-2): EPEVTQTPSHQVTQMGQEVILRCVPISNHLYFYWYRQILGQKVEFLVSFYNNEISEKSEIFDDQFSVERPDGSNFTLKIRSTKLEDSAMYFCASTTLEGESVYGYTFGSGTRLTVV.

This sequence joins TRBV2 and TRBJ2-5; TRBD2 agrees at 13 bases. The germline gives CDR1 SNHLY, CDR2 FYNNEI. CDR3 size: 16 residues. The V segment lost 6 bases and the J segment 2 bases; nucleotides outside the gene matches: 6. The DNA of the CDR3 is TGTGCCAGCAGGGGGACTAGCGGGACCACTCAAGAGACCCAGTACTTC. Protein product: CASRGTSGTTQETQYF.

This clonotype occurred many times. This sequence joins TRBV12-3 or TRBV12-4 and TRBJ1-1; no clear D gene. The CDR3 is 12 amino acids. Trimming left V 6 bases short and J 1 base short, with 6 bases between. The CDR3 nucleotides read TGTGCCAGCAGGAGAAGGAACACTGAAGCTTTCTTT. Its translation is CASRRRNTEAFF.

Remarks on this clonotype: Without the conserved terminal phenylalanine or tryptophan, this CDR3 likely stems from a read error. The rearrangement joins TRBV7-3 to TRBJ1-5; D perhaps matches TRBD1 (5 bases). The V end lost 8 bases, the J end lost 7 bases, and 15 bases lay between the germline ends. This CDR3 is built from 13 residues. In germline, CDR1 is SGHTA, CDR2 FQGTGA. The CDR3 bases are TGTGCCAGCGGGGGGGAAGTGTTGCAGCCCCAGCATCTT. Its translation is CASGGEVLQPQHL.

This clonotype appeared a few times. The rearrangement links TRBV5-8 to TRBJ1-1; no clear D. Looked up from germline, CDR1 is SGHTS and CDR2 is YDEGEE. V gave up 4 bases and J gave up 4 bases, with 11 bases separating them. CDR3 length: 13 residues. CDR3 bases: TGTGCCAGCAGCCCCTCCCGGGGCACTGAAGCTTTCTTT. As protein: CASSPSRGTEAFF.

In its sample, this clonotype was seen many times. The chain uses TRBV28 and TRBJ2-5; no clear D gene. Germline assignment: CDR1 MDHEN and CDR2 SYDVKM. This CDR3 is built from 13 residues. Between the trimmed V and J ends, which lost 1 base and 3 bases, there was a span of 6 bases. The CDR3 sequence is CASSLYAKETQYF. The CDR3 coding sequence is TGTGCCAGCAGTTTATATGCGAAAGAGACCCAGTACTTC.

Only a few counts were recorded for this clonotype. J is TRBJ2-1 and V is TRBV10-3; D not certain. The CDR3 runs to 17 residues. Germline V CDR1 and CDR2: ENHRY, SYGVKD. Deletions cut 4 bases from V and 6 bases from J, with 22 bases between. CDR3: CAISGIGITDPFNEQFF. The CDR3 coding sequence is TGTGCCATCAGTGGCATCGGTATCACAGACCCCTTCAATGAGCAGTTCTTC.

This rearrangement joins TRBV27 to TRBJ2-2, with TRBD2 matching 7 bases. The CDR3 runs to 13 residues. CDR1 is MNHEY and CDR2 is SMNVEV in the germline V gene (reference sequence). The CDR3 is CGTGTTYTGELFF. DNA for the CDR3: TGTGGCACGGGGACTACCTACACCGGGGAGCTGTTTTTT.

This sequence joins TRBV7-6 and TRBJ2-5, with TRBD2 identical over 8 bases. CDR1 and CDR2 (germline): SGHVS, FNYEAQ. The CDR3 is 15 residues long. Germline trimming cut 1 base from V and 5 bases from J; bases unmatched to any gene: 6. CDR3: CASSLEIGGGETQYF. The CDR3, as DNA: TGTGCCAGCAGCTTAGAAATCGGCGGGGGGGAGACCCAGTACTTC.

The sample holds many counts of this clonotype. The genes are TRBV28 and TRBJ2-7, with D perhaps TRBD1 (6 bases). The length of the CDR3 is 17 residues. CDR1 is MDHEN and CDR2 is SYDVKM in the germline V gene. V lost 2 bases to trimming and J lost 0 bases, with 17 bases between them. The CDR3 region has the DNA TGTGCCAGCAGTTTAATGGACAGTATGGGACCCTCCTACGAGCAGTACTTC. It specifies CASSLMDSMGPSYEQYF.

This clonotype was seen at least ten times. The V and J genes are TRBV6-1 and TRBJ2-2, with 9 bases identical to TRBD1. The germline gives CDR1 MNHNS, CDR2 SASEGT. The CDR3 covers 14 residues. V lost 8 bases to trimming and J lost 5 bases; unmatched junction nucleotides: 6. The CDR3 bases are TGTGCCAGCCCCTGGGACAGGGAAACCGGGGAGCTGTTTTTT. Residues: CASPWDRETGELFF.

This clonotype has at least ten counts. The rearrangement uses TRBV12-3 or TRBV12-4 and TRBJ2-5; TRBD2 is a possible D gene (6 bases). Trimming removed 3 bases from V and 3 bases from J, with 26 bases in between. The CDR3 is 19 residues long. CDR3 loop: CASSFPDLGTLVSKETQYF. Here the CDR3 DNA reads TGTGCCAGCAGTTTTCCGGATCTCGGGACTTTAGTATCGAAAGAGACCCAGTACTTC.

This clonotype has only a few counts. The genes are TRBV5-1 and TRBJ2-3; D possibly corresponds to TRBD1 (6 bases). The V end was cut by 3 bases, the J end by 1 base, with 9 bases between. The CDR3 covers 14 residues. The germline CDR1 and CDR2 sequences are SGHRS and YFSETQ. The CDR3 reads CASSSWTGTDTQYF. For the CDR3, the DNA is TGCGCCAGCAGCTCCTGGACAGGCACAGATACGCAGTATTTT.

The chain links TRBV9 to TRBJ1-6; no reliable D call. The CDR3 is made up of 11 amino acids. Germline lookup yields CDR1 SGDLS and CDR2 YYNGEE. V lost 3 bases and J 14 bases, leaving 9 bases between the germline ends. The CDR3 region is CASSGSGTLHF. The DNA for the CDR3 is TGTGCCAGCAGCGGGTCCGGAACCCTCCACTTT. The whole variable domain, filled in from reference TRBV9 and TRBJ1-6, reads DSGVTQTPKHLITATGQRVTLRCSPRSGDLSVYWYQQSLDQGLQFLIQYYNGEERAKGNILERFSAQQFPDLHSELNLSSLELGDSALYFCASSGSGTLHFGNGTRLTVT.

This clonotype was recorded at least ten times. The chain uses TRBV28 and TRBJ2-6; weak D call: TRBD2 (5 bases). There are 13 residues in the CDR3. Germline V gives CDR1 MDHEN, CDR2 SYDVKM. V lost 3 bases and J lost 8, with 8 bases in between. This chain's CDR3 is CASSFRGPNVLTF. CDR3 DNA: TGTGCCAGCAGTTTCCGGGGTCCCAACGTCCTGACTTTC.